Sequencing of this TCR beta chain was carried out in a study of long-term antiretroviral therapy in people with HIV. For the study at large: About a decade before 2015, the earliest samples were taken when ART was typically delayed.

With regard to this clone: Its antigen is unknown.

The assay used was immunoSEQ (version v3.0), run at survey level. Repertoires were generated with immunoSEQ multiplex PCR, while TCRdb's copy carries only in-frame clones and drops some. The repertoire has about 11,000 clones, roughly 76% of them found once; the top ten carry roughly 19%. Whole-study findings and limits: HIV repertoires showed narrower CDR3 length ranges than controls.

V lost 8 bases and J lost 9; bases outside the gene matches: 6. The CDR3 loop spans 12 amino acids. Germline assignment: CDR1 SNHLY and CDR2 FYNNEI. This TCR was recovered from a man aged 25-45 years with HIV. The sample was unsorted PBMCs, taken at the start of antiretroviral therapy, before treatment. The chain carries TRBV2 and TRBJ2-1; 8 bases are shared with TRBD1. CDR3 DNA sequence: TGTGCCAGCGTTGGACAGGGACTTGAGCAGTTCTTC. It codes for CASVGQGLEQFF.